This is a list of T cell receptor beta chains from one sample in a study of CD8 T cells in ankylosing spondylitis. TCRdb called the 5' RACE reads again in MiXCR, with one record for every CDR3 protein. The sample shows 700,000 to 1,000,000 distinct CDR3 sequences, about 10% of them seen only once. The sample consisted of blood, either unsorted or a sorted T cell fraction (not recorded which). Receptors originate from a male donor with ankylosing spondylitis. The CDR3 runs from the conserved cysteine through the conserved F or W. The D gene is left open where the match is weak. Part of the rows lack a size; the others show once, few, many or a class for expanded clones.

d_gene | j_gene | abundance | v_gene | CDR3aa | CDR3nt
. | TRBJ1-2 | . | TRBV20-1 | CSAEGGGYTF | TGCAGTGCTGAAGGAGGCGGCTACACCTTC
. | TRBJ1-6 | few | TRBV4-2 | CASSQEDSYNSPLHF | TGTGCCAGCAGCCAAGAAGACAGCTATAATTCACCCCTCCACTTT
. | TRBJ2-5 | few | TRBV28 | CASSTRTDQYF | TGTGCCAGCAGTACCCGGACGGACCAGTACTTC
. | TRBJ2-7 | many | TRBV20-1 | CSAQKAYEQYF | TGCAGTGCTCAGAAGGCCTACGAGCAGTACTTC
. | TRBJ1-2 | many | TRBV20-1 | CSAWGNYGYTF | TGCAGTGCTTGGGGAAACTATGGCTACACCTTC
. | TRBJ1-6 | . | TRBV7-9 | CASSPVQNNSPLHF | TGTGCCAGCAGCCCGGTCCAGAATAATTCACCCCTCCACTTT
TRBD1 | TRBJ1-1 | . | TRBV28 | CASSTGTGEVTEAFF | TGTGCCAGCAGTACCGGGACAGGGGAGGTTACTGAAGCTTTCTTT
. | TRBJ2-5 | . | TRBV5-1 | CASSLANGETQYF | TGCGCCAGCAGCTTGGCCAATGGCGAGACCCAGTACTTC
. | TRBJ2-1 | . | TRBV12-5 | CASGLGRADYNEQFF | TGTGCTAGTGGTTTGGGGAGGGCCGACTACAATGAGCAGTTCTTC
. | TRBJ2-3 | . | TRBV5-1 | CASSLVLNTDMQYF | TGCGCCAGCAGCTTGGTACTGAATACAGATATGCAGTATTTT
. | TRBJ2-7 | few | TRBV4-2 | CASSGGVSDSYEQYF | TGTGCCAGCAGCGGTGGGGTTAGCGACTCCTACGAGCAGTACTTC
TRBD2 | TRBJ2-3 | . | TRBV10-1 | CASAAGVTDTQYF | TGCGCCAGCGCCGCGGGGGTCACAGATACGCAGTATTTT
. | TRBJ2-5 | . | TRBV7-9 | CASSLYSGMGETQYF | TGTGCCAGCAGCTTATACTCAGGGATGGGAGAGACCCAGTACTTC
. | TRBJ2-7 | . | TRBV20-1 | CSPRSTRGTYEQYF | TGCAGTCCTAGAAGTACTAGGGGTACCTACGAGCAGTACTTC
. | TRBJ1-1 | few | TRBV6-5 | CASQTNTEAFF | TGTGCCAGTCAAACGAACACTGAAGCTTTCTTT
. | TRBJ2-1 | few | TRBV20-1 | CSARPTLDVYNEQFF | TGCAGTGCTAGACCCACACTGGACGTCTACAATGAGCAGTTCTTC
. | TRBJ2-5 | many | TRBV5-1 | CASSFLGVAGETQYF | TGCGCCAGCAGCTTCCTAGGGGTAGCCGGGGAGACCCAGTACTTC
. | TRBJ2-7 | few | TRBV6-2/TRBV6-3 | CASSYSLGPSYEQYF | TGTGCCAGCAGTTACTCCTTGGGGCCTTCTTACGAGCAGTACTTC
. | TRBJ2-7 | . | TRBV5-1 | CASSLGRLGDEQYF | TGCGCCAGCAGCTTGGGCAGGCTTGGAGACGAGCAGTACTTC
TRBD2 | TRBJ2-5 | . | TRBV20-1 | CSATTSSGSQETQYF | TGCAGTGCTACCACCTCTAGCGGCTCCCAAGAGACCCAGTACTTC
. | TRBJ1-1 | many | TRBV29-1 | CSVGRGFLGTEAFF | TGCAGCGTCGGGCGGGGGTTTTTGGGCACTGAAGCTTTCTTT
. | TRBJ2-7 | . | TRBV29-1 | CSAERGGGLYEQYF | TGCAGCGCTGAAAGAGGGGGGGGCCTCTACGAGCAGTACTTC
. | TRBJ2-3 | many | TRBV7-9 | CASSPKPGGTQYF | TGTGCCAGCAGCCCCAAACCGGGTGGTACGCAGTATTTT
. | TRBJ2-7 | . | TRBV7-2 | CASSATGTPLYEQYF | TGTGCCAGCAGCGCTACCGGGACCCCCTTATACGAGCAGTACTTC
. | TRBJ2-1 | . | TRBV28 | CASSFTVARTNEQFF | TGTGCCAGCAGTTTCACCGTAGCGCGGACAAATGAGCAGTTCTTC
TRBD1 | TRBJ2-3 | many | TRBV12-3/TRBV12-4 | CASSRDRGSDTQYF | TGTGCCAGCAGTCGGGACAGGGGGTCAGATACGCAGTATTTT
. | TRBJ1-1 | few | TRBV28 | CASSPFGGNTEAFF | TGTGCCAGCAGCCCCTTCGGGGGGAACACTGAAGCTTTCTTT
. | TRBJ2-7 | many | TRBV20-1 | CSARDRTGPYEQYF | TGCAGTGCTAGAGACCGGACGGGTCCCTACGAGCAGTACTTC
. | TRBJ2-1 | many | TRBV12-3/TRBV12-4 | CASAYAVEQFF | TGTGCCAGCGCCTACGCGGTCGAGCAGTTCTTC
. | TRBJ2-3 | few | TRBV20-1 | CSALTRSDTQYF | TGCAGTGCTTTAACGAGATCTGATACGCAGTATTTT
. | TRBJ2-7 | few | TRBV12-3/TRBV12-4 | CASRSGWAASYEQYF | TGTGCCAGCAGATCTGGGTGGGCGGCCTCCTACGAGCAGTACTTC
. | TRBJ1-5 | many | TRBV12-3/TRBV12-4 | CASSHAPGSSNQPQHF | TGTGCCAGCAGTCACGCCCCCGGGAGTAGCAATCAGCCCCAGCATTTT
. | TRBJ1-3 | many | TRBV29-1 | CSPHQGVPGNTIYF | TGCAGTCCTCACCAGGGAGTCCCTGGAAACACCATATATTTT
TRBD1 | TRBJ2-7 | . | TRBV29-1 | CSVTTGVEQYF | TGCAGCGTTACGACAGGGGTCGAGCAGTACTTC
TRBD2 | TRBJ2-2 | . | TRBV7-2 | CASSPPLAGGSGELFF | TGTGCCAGCAGCCCGCCACTAGCGGGAGGGTCCGGGGAGCTGTTTTTT
. | TRBJ1-5 | . | TRBV7-2 | CASSSRLNQPQHF | TGTGCCAGCAGCTCCCGGCTAAATCAGCCCCAGCATTTT
. | TRBJ2-3 | . | TRBV5-1 | CASSLTPVQGTDTQYF | TGCGCCAGCAGCTTGACCCCTGTCCAGGGCACAGATACGCAGTATTTT
. | TRBJ1-1 | . | TRBV10-3 | CAISDPGGAYELEAFF | TGTGCCATCAGTGACCCCGGGGGGGCGTACGAGCTTGAAGCTTTCTTT
. | TRBJ2-7 | many | TRBV11-2 | CASSPGHGLGEQYF | TGTGCCAGCAGCCCAGGACATGGGCTCGGCGAGCAGTACTTC
TRBD2 | TRBJ2-3 | few | TRBV11-2 | CASSLSGIRTSARGDTQYF | TGTGCCAGCAGTTTAAGTGGGATTAGGACTAGCGCAAGGGGAGATACGCAGTATTTT
. | TRBJ1-6 | many | TRBV20-1 | CSARDRANSPLHF | TGCAGTGCTCGAGACAGAGCCAATTCACCCCTCCACTTT
TRBD2 | TRBJ2-3 | few | TRBV20-1 | CSASGTSGARDTQYF | TGCAGTGCCTCAGGGACTAGCGGGGCTAGAGATACGCAGTATTTT
. | TRBJ2-3 | few | TRBV7-2 | CASSLDSRGDTQYF | TGTGCCAGCAGCTTAGACTCTCGGGGGGATACGCAGTATTTT
TRBD1 | TRBJ1-1 | . | TRBV28 | CASYRGMNTEAFF | TGTGCCAGTTACAGGGGGATGAACACTGAAGCTTTCTTT
. | TRBJ1-3 | few | TRBV10-3 | CAISDPPGNTIYF | TGTGCCATCAGTGACCCTCCGGGAAACACCATATATTTT
. | TRBJ2-1 | few | TRBV4-3 | CASSQDYTLESRSSYNEQFF | TGCGCCAGCAGCCAAGATTATACCTTAGAATCCCGTAGCTCCTACAATGAGCAGTTCTTC
. | TRBJ2-5 | many | TRBV29-1 | CSVGLEMRGTQYF | TGCAGCGTTGGATTGGAGATGCGGGGGACCCAGTACTTC
TRBD1 | TRBJ2-7 | . | TRBV3-1 | CASSGQLYEQYF | TGTGCCAGCTCGGGACAGCTCTACGAGCAGTACTTC
TRBD1 | TRBJ1-2 | . | TRBV5-4 | CASRFNRGPGYTF | TGTGCCAGCAGATTCAACAGGGGGCCGGGCTACACCTTC
. | TRBJ1-2 | few | TRBV20-1 | CSARDLTSYGYTF | TGCAGTGCTAGAGATCTGACTAGCTATGGCTACACCTTC
TRBD1 | TRBJ2-7 | . | TRBV5-6 | CASSLVTGGADYEQYF | TGTGCCAGCAGCCTTGTCACAGGGGGCGCCGACTACGAGCAGTACTTC
. | TRBJ1-1 | . | TRBV15 | CATSPDLFAAEAFF | TGTGCCACCAGCCCAGACCTCTTCGCGGCTGAAGCTTTCTTT
TRBD1 | TRBJ2-2 | many | TRBV10-2 | CASRRDRETGELFF | TGCGCCAGCAGACGGGACAGGGAAACCGGGGAGCTGTTTTTT
. | TRBJ1-4 | few | TRBV30 | CAWSRTRGHEKLFF | TGTGCCTGGAGCCGTACCAGGGGACATGAAAAACTGTTTTTT
. | TRBJ2-1 | few | TRBV7-9 | CASSLTPQGTYNEQFF | TGTGCCAGCAGCTTAACCCCCCAGGGGACCTACAATGAGCAGTTCTTC
. | TRBJ1-2 | few | TRBV12-3/TRBV12-4 | CASSLRRQGSYTF | TGTGCCAGCAGTTTACGTCGTCAGGGGAGCTACACCTTC
TRBD1 | TRBJ2-7 | . | TRBV7-6 | CASSLAHRGEQYF | TGTGCCAGCAGCTTAGCTCACAGGGGGGAGCAGTACTTC
. | TRBJ1-2 | few | TRBV5-1 | CASSLDGGGDGYTF | TGCGCCAGCAGCTTGGATGGCGGGGGAGATGGCTACACCTTC
TRBD1 | TRBJ1-2 | . | TRBV5-6 | CASSWLDRDSGYTF | TGTGCCAGCAGCTGGTTAGACAGGGACTCTGGCTACACCTTC